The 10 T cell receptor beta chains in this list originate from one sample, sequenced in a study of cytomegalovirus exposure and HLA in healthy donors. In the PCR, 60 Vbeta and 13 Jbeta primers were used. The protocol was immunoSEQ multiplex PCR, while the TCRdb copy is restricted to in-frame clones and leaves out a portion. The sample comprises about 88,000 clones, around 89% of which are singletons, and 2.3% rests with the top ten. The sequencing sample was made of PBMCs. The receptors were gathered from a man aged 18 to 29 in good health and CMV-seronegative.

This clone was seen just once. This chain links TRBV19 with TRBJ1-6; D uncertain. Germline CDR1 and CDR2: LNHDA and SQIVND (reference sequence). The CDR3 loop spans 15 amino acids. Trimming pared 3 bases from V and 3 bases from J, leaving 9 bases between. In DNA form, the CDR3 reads TGTGCCAGTAGTATCCTAGGAGTCTATAATTCACCCCTCCACTTT. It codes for CASSILGVYNSPLHF.

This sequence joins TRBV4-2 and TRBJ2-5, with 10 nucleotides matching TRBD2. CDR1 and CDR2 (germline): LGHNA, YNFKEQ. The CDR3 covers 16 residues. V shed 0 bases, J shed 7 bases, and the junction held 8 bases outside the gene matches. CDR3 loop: CASSQDLAGVLGTQYF. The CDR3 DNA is TGTGCCAGCAGCCAAGACCTAGCGGGAGTGTTGGGGACCCAGTACTTC.

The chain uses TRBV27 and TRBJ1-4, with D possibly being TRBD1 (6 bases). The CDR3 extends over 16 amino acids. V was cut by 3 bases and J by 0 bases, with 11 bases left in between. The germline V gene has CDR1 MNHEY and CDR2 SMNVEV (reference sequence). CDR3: CASSFNRVATNEKLFF. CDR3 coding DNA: TGTGCCAGCAGTTTCAACAGGGTTGCAACTAATGAAAAACTGTTTTTT.

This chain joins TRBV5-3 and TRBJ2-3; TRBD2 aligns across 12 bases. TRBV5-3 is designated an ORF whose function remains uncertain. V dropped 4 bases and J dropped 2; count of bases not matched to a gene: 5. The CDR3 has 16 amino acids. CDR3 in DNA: TGTGCCAGAAGCAACTGGACTAGCGGGAACACAGATACGCAGTATTTT. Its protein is CARSNWTSGNTDTQYF.

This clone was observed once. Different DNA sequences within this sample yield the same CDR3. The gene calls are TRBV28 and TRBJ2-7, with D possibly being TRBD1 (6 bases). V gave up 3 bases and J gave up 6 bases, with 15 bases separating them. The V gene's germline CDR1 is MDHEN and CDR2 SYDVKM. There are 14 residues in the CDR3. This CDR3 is CASSLSGTFSEQYF. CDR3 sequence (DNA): TGTGCCAGCAGTTTGTCCGGGACATTTAGCGAGCAGTACTTC.

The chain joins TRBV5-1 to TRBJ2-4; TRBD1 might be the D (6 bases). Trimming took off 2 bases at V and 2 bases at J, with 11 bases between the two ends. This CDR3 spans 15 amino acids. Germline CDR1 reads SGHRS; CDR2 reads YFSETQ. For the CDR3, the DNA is TGCGCCAGCAGCTTTTTAGGGGGAACCAAAAACATTCAGTACTTC. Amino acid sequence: CASSFLGGTKNIQYF.

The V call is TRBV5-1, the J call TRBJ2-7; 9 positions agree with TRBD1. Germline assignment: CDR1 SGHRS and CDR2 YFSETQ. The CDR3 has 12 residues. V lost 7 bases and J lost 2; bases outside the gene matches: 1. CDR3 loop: CASRQGAYEQYF. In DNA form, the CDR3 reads TGCGCCAGCCGACAGGGGGCCTACGAGCAGTACTTC.

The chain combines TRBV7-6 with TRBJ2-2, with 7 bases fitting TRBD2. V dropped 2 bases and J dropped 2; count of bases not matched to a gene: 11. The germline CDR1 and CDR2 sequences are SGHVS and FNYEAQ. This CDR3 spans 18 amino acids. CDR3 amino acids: CASSLQIGSGTNTGELFF. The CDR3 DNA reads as TGTGCCAGCAGCTTACAAATTGGGAGCGGGACTAACACCGGGGAGCTGTTTTTT.

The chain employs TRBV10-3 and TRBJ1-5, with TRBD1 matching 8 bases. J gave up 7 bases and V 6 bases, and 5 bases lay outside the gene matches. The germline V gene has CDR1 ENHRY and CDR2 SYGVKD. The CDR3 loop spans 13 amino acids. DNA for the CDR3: TGTGCCATCAGGGGACAGGTAGGCCAGCCCCAGCATTTT. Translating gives CAIRGQVGQPQHF.

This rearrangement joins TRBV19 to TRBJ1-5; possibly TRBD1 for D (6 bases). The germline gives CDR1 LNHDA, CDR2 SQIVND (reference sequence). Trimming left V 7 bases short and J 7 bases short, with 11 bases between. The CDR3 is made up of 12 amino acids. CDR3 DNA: TGTGCCAGTAACCAGGGGTCCCAGCCCCAGCATTTT. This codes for CASNQGSQPQHF.